Presented here are 22 T cell receptor beta chains from one specimen sequenced in a study of T cell responses to AZD1222 COVID-19 vaccine. TCRdb keeps only in-frame clones here, not all; method: immunoSEQ multiplex PCR. Of 150,000 to 200,000 clones listed, 70% to 90% are singletons. The sample was peripheral blood, taken 28 days after the second AZD1222 dose. These receptors all come from an adult who received the AZD1222 COVID-19 vaccine.

This chain uses TRBV6-5 with TRBJ2-5; 14 nucleotides align to TRBD2. The V gene end was trimmed by 6 bases and the J gene end by 5 bases; junction bases not matched to a gene: 2. CDR3 length: 14 residues. The germline gives CDR1 MNHEY, CDR2 SVGAGI. The CDR3 DNA is TGTGCCAGCAGCCGACTAGCGGGAGGGGAGACCCAGTACTTC. Protein product: CASSRLAGGETQYF.

The J gene is TRBJ2-5, the V gene TRBV3-1 (or the pseudogene TRBV3-2); 10 positions agree with TRBD2. Germline trimming cut 7 bases from V and 4 bases from J; bases unmatched to any gene: 9. The CDR3 contains 15 residues. The germline V gene has CDR1 LGHDT and CDR2 YNNKEL (reference sequence). The DNA of the CDR3 is TGTGCCAGCACCGAAGCGGGAGGGGGAGCAGAGACCCAGTACTTC. Translating gives CASTEAGGGAETQYF.

The chain has TRBV6-5 and TRBJ1-2; D uncertain. This CDR3 is 14 amino acids long. Germline CDR1 and CDR2: MNHEY and SVGAGI. Trimming cost V 6 bases and J 0 bases, with 11 bases left between them. The CDR3, as DNA: TGTGCCAGCAGGACAACCCCTCCTAACTATGGCTACACCTTC. Its protein product is CASRTTPPNYGYTF.

The CDR3 sequence is CASNRARPPLHF. CDR3 coding DNA: TGTGCCAGCAACCGGGCCCGTCCACCCCTCCACTTT. The genes are TRBV12-3 or TRBV12-4 and TRBJ1-6; D gene unclear. With 7 bases removed from V and 11 bases from J, the gap between germline ends came to 12 bases. CDR3 size: 12 residues.

V usage is TRBV5-1 and J usage is TRBJ2-2; no clear D gene. The CDR3 is 17 residues long. The germline V and J ends were trimmed by 4 bases and 0 bases, with 16 bases remaining between them. CDR1 and CDR2 (germline): SGHRS, YFSETQ. The DNA of the CDR3 is TGCGCCAGCAGCACCCTCCCGGTTGGCCCGAACACCGGGGAGCTGTTTTTT. This encodes CASSTLPVGPNTGELFF.

This clone was counted once. The rearrangement joins TRBV7-2 to TRBJ1-1; D gene ambiguous. The germline V gene encodes CDR1 SGHTA and CDR2 FQGNSA. The CDR3 totals 13 residues. Trimming left V 4 bases short and J 5 bases short, with 11 bases between. The CDR3 DNA sequence: TGTGCCAGCAGCTCTAACTCGAGGACTGAAGCTTTCTTT. Protein sequence: CASSSNSRTEAFF.

This clone came up a few times. V gene TRBV5-4 combines with J gene TRBJ1-4; D is perhaps TRBD1 (5 bases). The CDR3 runs to 15 residues. Germline CDR1 SGHNT, CDR2 YYREEE (reference sequence). V lost 0 bases and J lost 4, with 10 bases in between. CDR3 sequence reads: CASSLDAGNNEKLFF. CDR3 nucleotides: TGTGCCAGCAGCTTGGATGCAGGGAATAATGAAAAACTGTTTTTT.

This clone was detected once. V and J are TRBV3-1 (or the pseudogene TRBV3-2) and TRBJ2-1; 9 nucleotides agree with TRBD2. The CDR3 is 16 amino acids. Per germline, CDR1 LGHDT and CDR2 YNNKEL (reference sequence). The J segment lost 0 bases and the V segment lost 2 bases, leaving 2 bases of the junction unmatched. The CDR3 is CASSQLSGSSYNEQFF. CDR3 nucleotide sequence: TGTGCCAGCAGCCAACTTAGCGGGAGCTCCTACAATGAGCAGTTCTTC.

This CDR3 is CAWSVLRSATEAFF. DNA of the CDR3: TGTGCCTGGAGTGTATTGAGGTCCGCGACTGAAGCTTTCTTT. V usage is TRBV30 and J usage is TRBJ1-1, with D unresolved. The ends were cut back, 0 bases at V and 5 bases at J, with 13 bases in the middle. The CDR3 sequence is 14 residues long. The germline V gene encodes CDR1 GTSNPN and CDR2 SVGIG (reference sequence).

This chain links TRBV7-3 with TRBJ2-1, with D possibly matching TRBD2 (5 bases). V lost 3 bases and J lost 0, with 18 bases in between. The CDR3 length is 18 residues. Germline assignment: CDR1 SGHTA and CDR2 FQGTGA. The CDR3 is CASSLEVRRLNSYNEQFF. CDR3 DNA sequence: TGTGCCAGCAGCTTGGAGGTACGCAGGTTAAACTCCTACAATGAGCAGTTCTTC.

J is TRBJ2-1 and V is TRBV6-1; TRBD1 might be the D (5 bases). CDR3 length equals 15 residues. Germline V gives CDR1 MNHNS, CDR2 SASEGT. V was clipped by 2 bases and J by 0 bases, with 8 bases between them. In DNA, the CDR3 is TGTGCCAGCAGTGAACGACAGAGCTCCTACAATGAGCAGTTCTTC. It is translated as CASSERQSSYNEQFF.

This clone was detected a few times. The genes are TRBV19 and TRBJ2-5; 8 bases map to TRBD2. The trim removed 5 bases at V and 1 base at J, leaving 9 bases unmatched. Germline-derived CDR1 and CDR2 are LNHDA and SQIVND (reference sequence). CDR3 size: 16 residues. CDR3 protein: CASSPAGEVGQETQYF. CDR3 DNA: TGTGCCAGTAGTCCAGCGGGAGAAGTAGGCCAAGAGACCCAGTACTTC.

This sequence joins TRBV29-1 and TRBJ2-3; 7 bases are a match to TRBD1. Looked up from germline, CDR1 is SQVTM and CDR2 is ANQGSEA. Trimming took 6 bases from V and 0 from J; bases not matched to a gene: 3. The CDR3 spans 13 residues. CDR3 amino acids: CSVRTGSTDTQYF. The CDR3 DNA sequence: TGCAGCGTAAGGACAGGTAGCACAGATACGCAGTATTTT.

The chain couples TRBV5-1 to TRBJ1-2; 7 bases match TRBD1. V lost 4 bases, J lost 2 bases, and 8 bases stayed unmatched. This CDR3 has 15 amino acids. The germline V gene encodes CDR1 SGHRS and CDR2 YFSETQ. DNA of the CDR3: TGCGCCAGCAGCCCGGCCGGGACAGCGAACTATGGCTACACCTTC. Amino acids: CASSPAGTANYGYTF.

The CDR3 sequence is CASSPGTGGAYEQYF. CDR3 sequence (DNA): TGTGCCAGCAGCCCCGGGACGGGAGGAGCCTACGAGCAGTACTTC. The genes are TRBV28 and TRBJ2-7, with 7 bases aligning to TRBD2. The CDR3 consists of 15 residues. Trimming took 6 bases from V and 2 from J; bases not matched to a gene: 10. The germline V gene has CDR1 MDHEN and CDR2 SYDVKM.

This clone was detected only a few times. The gene calls are TRBV6-5 and TRBJ1-6; TRBD1 might be the D (5 bases). Trimming cost V 6 bases and J 16 bases, with 16 bases left between them. Germline-derived CDR1 and CDR2 are MNHEY and SVGAGI. This CDR3 has 12 amino acids. Here the CDR3 reads CASSPSGHQLHF. In DNA, the CDR3 is TGTGCCAGCAGCCCATCTGGACACCAGCTCCACTTT.

The J gene is TRBJ2-7, the V gene TRBV28; 8 nucleotides line up with TRBD2. The CDR3 spans 14 residues. Germline V CDR1 and CDR2: MDHEN, SYDVKM. The J segment lost 2 bases and the V segment lost 2 bases, leaving 2 bases of the junction unmatched. CDR3 nucleotides: TGTGCCAGCAGTTTAGGCGGGAGGACCTACGAGCAGTACTTC. Protein sequence: CASSLGGRTYEQYF.

V is TRBV7-2 and J is TRBJ1-5, with D hard to call. CDR3 length equals 16 residues. V was pared by 2 bases and J by 0 bases, with 11 bases between. The V gene's germline CDR1 is SGHTA and CDR2 FQGNSA. The CDR3 DNA sequence: TGTGCCAGCAGCTTAAGGGAGGGCCATAGCAATCAGCCCCAGCATTTT. Residues: CASSLREGHSNQPQHF.

The chain combines TRBV24-1 with TRBJ1-5; 8 nucleotides agree with TRBD1. CDR3 length: 14 residues. Germline values: CDR1 KGHDR, CDR2 SFDVKD. V shed 6 bases, J shed 4 bases, and the junction held 4 bases outside the gene matches. CDR3 sequence (DNA): TGTGCCACCAGTAGGAACAGGGGGAATCAGCCCCAGCATTTT. Amino acid sequence: CATSRNRGNQPQHF.

J is TRBJ2-3 and V is TRBV27; 10 nucleotides agree with TRBD2. With V trimmed by 7 bases and J by 6 bases, 13 bases remained unmatched. This CDR3 comprises 16 residues. Germline CDR1 reads MNHEY; CDR2 reads SMNVEV (reference sequence). This chain's CDR3 is CASNPGSGRASDTQYF. Written as DNA, the CDR3 is TGTGCCAGCAACCCCGGGAGCGGGAGGGCCTCGGATACGCAGTATTTT.

The V call is TRBV9, the J call TRBJ2-7; TRBD1 might be the D (5 bases). With 3 bases removed from V and 4 bases from J, the gap between germline ends came to 14 bases. Germline CDR1 SGDLS, CDR2 YYNGEE. The CDR3 length is 14 residues. CDR3 amino acids: CASSAQVDPYEQYF. The CDR3 DNA is TGTGCCAGCAGCGCACAGGTAGATCCTTACGAGCAGTACTTC.

This chain uses TRBV4-2 with TRBJ2-1, with 14 bases aligning to TRBD2. Trimming cost V 0 bases and J 3 bases; bases outside gene matches: 4. The CDR3 length is 18 residues. CDR1 is LGHNA, CDR2 YNFKEQ, per germline. DNA of the CDR3: TGTGCCAGCAGCCAAGACGGGACTAGCGGGGGTCACTACAATGAGCAGTTCTTC. Encoded protein: CASSQDGTSGGHYNEQFF.